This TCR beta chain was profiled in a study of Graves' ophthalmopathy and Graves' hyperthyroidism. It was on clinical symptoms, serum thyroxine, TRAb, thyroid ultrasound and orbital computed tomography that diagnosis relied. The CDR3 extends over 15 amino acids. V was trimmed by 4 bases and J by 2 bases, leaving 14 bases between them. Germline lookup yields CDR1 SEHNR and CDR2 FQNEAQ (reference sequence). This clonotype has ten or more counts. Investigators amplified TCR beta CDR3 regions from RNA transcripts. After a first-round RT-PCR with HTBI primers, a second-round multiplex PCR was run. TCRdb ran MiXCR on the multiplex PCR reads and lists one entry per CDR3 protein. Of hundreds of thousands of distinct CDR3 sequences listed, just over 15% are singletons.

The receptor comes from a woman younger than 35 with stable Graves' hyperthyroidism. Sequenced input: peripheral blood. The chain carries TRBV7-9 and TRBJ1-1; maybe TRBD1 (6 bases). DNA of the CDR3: TGTGCCAGCAGCTATCTTGAGGGGGACAACACTGAAGCTTTCTTT. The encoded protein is CASSYLEGDNTEAFF.